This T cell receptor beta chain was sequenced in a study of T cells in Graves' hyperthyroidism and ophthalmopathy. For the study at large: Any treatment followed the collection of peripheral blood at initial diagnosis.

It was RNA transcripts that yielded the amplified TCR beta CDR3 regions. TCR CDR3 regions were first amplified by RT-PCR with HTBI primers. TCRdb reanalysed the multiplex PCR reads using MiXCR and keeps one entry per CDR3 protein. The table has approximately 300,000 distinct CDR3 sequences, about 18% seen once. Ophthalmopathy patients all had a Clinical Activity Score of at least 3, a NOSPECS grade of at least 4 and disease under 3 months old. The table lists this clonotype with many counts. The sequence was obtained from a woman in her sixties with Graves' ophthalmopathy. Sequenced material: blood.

CDR3 amino acids: CASSLEGSNEQFF. The CDR3 nucleotides read TGTGCCAGCAGCTTAGAGGGGTCCAATGAGCAGTTCTTC. The rearrangement uses TRBV11-2 and TRBJ2-1; D uncertain. Trimming stripped 0 bases from V and 6 bases from J, with 6 bases between. Per the germline V gene, CDR1 is SGHAT and CDR2 is FQNNGV. The CDR3 consists of 13 residues.